This is a list of T cell receptor beta chains from one sample in a study of T cell responses to AZD1222 COVID-19 vaccine. The table came from immunoSEQ multiplex PCR; TCRdb's copy has only in-frame clones and leaves some out. The sample has under 150,000 clones; about 92% are singletons. The sequencing used peripheral blood, collected on day 0 of AZD1222 vaccination. These receptor sequences come from an adult in good health. Both conserved end residues are part of each CDR3. The order of the fields is D gene, clone size, J gene, V gene, CDR3 protein, CDR3 DNA. A D gene is named only where the DNA matches it firmly. Expanded clones are given a class, and other clones once, few, many or no size at all.

D: -
size: few
J: TRBJ1-4
V: TRBV4-3
CDR3: CASSHRKGVANEKLFF
DNA: TGCGCCAGCAGCCACCGTAAGGGGGTTGCTAATGAAAAACTGTTTTTT

D: -
size: few
J: TRBJ2-7
V: TRBV3-1/TRBV3-2
CDR3: CASSPGGYEQYF
DNA: TGTGCCAGCAGCCCCGGCGGGTACGAGCAGTACTTC

D: TRBD1
size: once
J: TRBJ2-2
V: TRBV5-1
CDR3: CANLETGQGTTGELFF
DNA: TGCGCAAACCTCGAAACGGGACAGGGTACCACCGGGGAGCTGTTTTTT

D: TRBD1
size: -
J: TRBJ1-2
V: TRBV7-2
CDR3: CASSFGTGSLYGYTF
DNA: TGTGCCAGCAGCTTCGGGACAGGGAGCCTCTATGGCTACACCTTC

D: TRBD2
size: -
J: TRBJ2-3
V: TRBV7-3
CDR3: CASSLERGGTDTQYF
DNA: TGTGCCAGCAGTTTAGAGCGGGGAGGCACAGATACGCAGTATTTT

D: TRBD2
size: -
J: TRBJ2-2
V: TRBV7-3
CDR3: CASSPRLAGQGTGELFF
DNA: TGTGCCAGCAGCCCCCGACTAGCGGGGCAGGGCACCGGGGAGCTGTTTTTT

D: -
size: -
J: TRBJ2-2
V: TRBV19
CDR3: CASSKSANTGELFF
DNA: TGTGCCAGTAGTAAAAGCGCGAACACCGGGGAGCTGTTTTTT

D: TRBD2
size: -
J: TRBJ2-3
V: TRBV6-4
CDR3: CASSVAGVPDTQYF
DNA: TGTGCCAGCAGTGTAGCGGGAGTCCCAGATACGCAGTATTTT

D: TRBD1
size: -
J: TRBJ1-2
V: TRBV3-1/TRBV3-2
CDR3: CASSQDRREGAQNGYTF
DNA: TGTGCCAGCAGCCAAGATAGGCGTGAGGGGGCGCAAAATGGCTACACCTTC

D: -
size: -
J: TRBJ1-1
V: TRBV19
CDR3: CASSKGVGLKALNTEAFF
DNA: TGTGCCAGTAGTAAGGGGGTGGGTTTGAAGGCACTGAACACTGAAGCTTTCTTT

D: -
size: once
J: TRBJ1-5
V: TRBV28
CDR3: CASIIQGGGNQPQHF
DNA: TGTGCCAGCATCATCCAGGGAGGGGGCAATCAGCCCCAGCATTTT

D: TRBD1
size: -
J: TRBJ1-1
V: TRBV28
CDR3: CASSLRTGNTEAFF
DNA: TGTGCCAGCAGTTTACGGACAGGGAACACTGAAGCTTTCTTT

D: -
size: -
J: TRBJ1-1
V: TRBV5-1
CDR3: CASREGLQGYTEAFF
DNA: TGCGCCAGCAGAGAGGGGTTACAGGGTTATACTGAAGCTTTCTTT

D: -
size: -
J: TRBJ1-4
V: TRBV30
CDR3: CAWGVGGNEKLFF
DNA: TGTGCCTGGGGCGTAGGGGGTAATGAAAAACTGTTTTTT

D: TRBD1
size: -
J: TRBJ2-7
V: TRBV5-1
CDR3: CASSLGDRTNYEQYF
DNA: TGCGCCAGCAGCTTGGGGGACAGAACCAACTACGAGCAGTACTTC

D: -
size: -
J: TRBJ2-5
V: TRBV5-1
CDR3: CASSGNSGALRETQYF
DNA: TGCGCCAGCAGCGGTAATTCGGGGGCCTTGAGGGAGACCCAGTACTTC

D: TRBD1
size: -
J: TRBJ2-1
V: TRBV5-4
CDR3: CASSSRDSGSYNEQFF
DNA: TGTGCCAGCAGCTCGAGGGACAGCGGCTCCTACAATGAGCAGTTCTTC

D: -
size: few
J: TRBJ1-4
V: TRBV5-6
CDR3: CASSRTGQTLNEKLFF
DNA: TGTGCCAGCAGCCGGACCGGACAGACCCTTAATGAAAAACTGTTTTTT

D: -
size: once
J: TRBJ2-3
V: TRBV27
CDR3: CASSLSGGQTTRTDTQYF
DNA: TGTGCCAGCAGTTTATCGGGGGGACAGACCACTCGCACAGATACGCAGTATTTT

D: -
size: -
J: TRBJ1-2
V: TRBV4-3
CDR3: CASSLNHGGAGGYTF
DNA: TGCGCCAGCAGCCTAAACCACGGGGGGGCGGGTGGCTACACCTTC

D: -
size: -
J: TRBJ1-5
V: TRBV6-5
CDR3: CASSPPGRNQPQHF
DNA: TGTGCCAGCAGTCCCCCGGGACGTAATCAGCCCCAGCATTTT

D: -
size: -
J: TRBJ1-2
V: TRBV28
CDR3: CASSLYLGDGNGYTF
DNA: TGTGCCAGCAGTTTATACCTCGGGGACGGCAATGGCTACACCTTC

D: -
size: -
J: TRBJ1-1
V: TRBV6-5
CDR3: CASSRVVNTEAFF
DNA: TGTGCCAGCAGTAGGGTGGTCAACACTGAAGCTTTCTTT

D: -
size: -
J: TRBJ1-1
V: TRBV4-3
CDR3: CASSQGRQVNTEAFF
DNA: TGCGCCAGCAGCCAAGGGCGGCAGGTGAACACTGAAGCTTTCTTT

D: TRBD1
size: -
J: TRBJ1-2
V: TRBV11-2
CDR3: CASSTYTGTVYGYTF
DNA: TGTGCCAGCAGCACGTATACCGGGACAGTCTATGGCTACACCTTC

D: -
size: -
J: TRBJ1-3
V: TRBV12-5
CDR3: CASGLTPKGDLSGNTIYF
DNA: TGTGCTAGTGGATTAACGCCTAAAGGGGATCTCTCTGGAAACACCATATATTTT

D: -
size: -
J: TRBJ2-1
V: TRBV9
CDR3: CASSVDDLGGQFF
DNA: TGTGCCAGCAGCGTAGACGACTTAGGGGGGCAGTTCTTC

D: -
size: -
J: TRBJ2-3
V: TRBV6-2/TRBV6-3
CDR3: CASSSPPSSLGDTQYF
DNA: TGTGCCAGCAGTAGCCCCCCCTCTAGTCTCGGGGATACGCAGTATTTT

D: -
size: -
J: TRBJ1-2
V: TRBV5-6
CDR3: CASSLGANYGYTF
DNA: TGTGCCAGCAGCTTGGGGGCTAACTATGGCTACACCTTC

D: -
size: -
J: TRBJ2-7
V: TRBV11-1
CDR3: CASSLVQGLRGEQYF
DNA: TGTGCCAGCAGCTTAGTTCAGGGGCTACGGGGCGAGCAGTACTTC

D: TRBD1
size: -
J: TRBJ1-3
V: TRBV2
CDR3: CASSGQGAWGNTIYF
DNA: TGTGCCAGCAGCGGACAGGGGGCTTGGGGAAACACCATATATTTT

D: -
size: -
J: TRBJ2-3
V: TRBV4-3
CDR3: CASSQDWAGLTDTQYF
DNA: TGCGCCAGCAGCCAAGATTGGGCGGGACTCACAGATACGCAGTATTTT

D: TRBD2
size: -
J: TRBJ2-7
V: TRBV4-1
CDR3: CASSQVATASGSSYEQYF
DNA: TGCGCCAGCAGCCAAGTGGCTACGGCTAGCGGCAGCTCCTACGAGCAGTACTTC

D: -
size: -
J: TRBJ2-1
V: TRBV19
CDR3: CASRPGLQNYNEQFF
DNA: TGTGCCAGTAGACCCGGACTTCAAAACTACAATGAGCAGTTCTTC

D: -
size: -
J: TRBJ1-1
V: TRBV30
CDR3: CAWSVWTNTEAFF
DNA: TGTGCCTGGAGTGTATGGACGAACACTGAAGCTTTCTTT

D: -
size: once
J: TRBJ1-1
V: TRBV29-1
CDR3: CSVEKVEGEAFF
DNA: TGCAGCGTCGAAAAAGTTGAGGGTGAAGCTTTCTTT

D: TRBD1
size: -
J: TRBJ1-1
V: TRBV18
CDR3: CASSPAQGASEAFF
DNA: TGTGCCAGCTCACCAGCACAGGGGGCGAGTGAAGCTTTCTTT

D: -
size: -
J: TRBJ1-5
V: TRBV20-1
CDR3: CSASAGTTEGQPQHF
DNA: TGCAGTGCTAGTGCGGGGACCACGGAGGGTCAGCCCCAGCATTTT

D: -
size: -
J: TRBJ1-1
V: TRBV30
CDR3: CAWSAGWGRETEAFF
DNA: TGTGCCTGGAGTGCCGGTTGGGGGCGCGAGACTGAAGCTTTCTTT

D: TRBD1
size: -
J: TRBJ1-1
V: TRBV18
CDR3: CASSGDRGVTEAFF
DNA: TGTGCCAGCTCAGGGGACAGGGGTGTCACTGAAGCTTTCTTT

D: TRBD1
size: -
J: TRBJ1-1
V: TRBV2
CDR3: CARGTGIMNTEAFF
DNA: TGTGCCAGGGGGACAGGTATTATGAACACTGAAGCTTTCTTT

D: -
size: -
J: TRBJ2-3
V: TRBV19
CDR3: CASSMKTGYLTDTQYF
DNA: TGTGCCAGTAGTATGAAAACGGGCTACCTGACAGATACGCAGTATTTT

D: TRBD1
size: -
J: TRBJ1-3
V: TRBV28
CDR3: CASSFQGGIDGNTIYF
DNA: TGTGCCAGCAGTTTTCAGGGGGGAATTGATGGAAACACCATATATTTT

D: -
size: -
J: TRBJ2-4
V: TRBV4-1
CDR3: CASSQSEGDIQYF
DNA: TGCGCCAGCAGCCAGAGCGAAGGAGACATTCAGTACTTC

D: -
size: -
J: TRBJ1-4
V: TRBV27
CDR3: CASRPSGVREKLFF
DNA: TGTGCCAGCAGGCCTTCGGGAGTGAGAGAAAAACTGTTTTTT

D: -
size: -
J: TRBJ2-5
V: TRBV5-1
CDR3: CASSKGGGRGETQYF
DNA: TGCGCCAGCAGCAAAGGAGGGGGGCGCGGGGAGACCCAGTACTTC

D: -
size: -
J: TRBJ2-3
V: TRBV4-2
CDR3: CASSQTGTESTDTQYF
DNA: TGTGCCAGCAGCCAGACCGGGACTGAAAGCACAGATACGCAGTATTTT

D: TRBD2
size: -
J: TRBJ2-1
V: TRBV18
CDR3: CASSPPNSGGPNEQFF
DNA: TGTGCCAGCTCACCACCGAATAGCGGGGGCCCGAATGAGCAGTTCTTC

D: -
size: once
J: TRBJ1-4
V: TRBV19
CDR3: CASSPSRDGREKLFF
DNA: TGTGCCAGTAGTCCGTCCCGGGACGGGAGGGAAAAACTGTTTTTT

D: -
size: -
J: TRBJ1-2
V: TRBV4-1
CDR3: CASSPLPGGFTGYTF
DNA: TGCGCCAGCAGCCCCTTACCCGGGGGGTTTACTGGCTACACCTTC

D: TRBD1
size: -
J: TRBJ1-2
V: TRBV3-1/TRBV3-2
CDR3: CASSLGTAANYGYTF
DNA: TGTGCCAGCAGCCTGGGGACAGCAGCTAACTATGGCTACACCTTC

D: -
size: once
J: TRBJ2-5
V: TRBV23-1
CDR3: CASSQSVQYSQETQYF
DNA: TGCGCCAGCAGTCAATCGGTGCAGTACAGCCAAGAGACCCAGTACTTC

D: -
size: -
J: TRBJ2-7
V: TRBV28
CDR3: CASSSPDGPYEQYF
DNA: TGTGCCAGCAGTTCCCCGGACGGGCCCTACGAGCAGTACTTC